Sequencing of this T cell receptor (beta chain) was carried out in a study of blood T cell repertoires in COVID-19 (TCRdb year 2020). Some background on the complete study: Collaborator samples came from the United States, Italy and Spain and covered acute and convalescent phases of COVID-19. The material from the prospective study consisted of cDNA or gDNA derived from T cells, B-cell-depleted T cells, or PBMCs. The dataset comprised deeply sampled blood TCRbeta repertoires from subjects exposed to, actively infected with, or recovered from COVID-19. The repertoires were released in a freely available public database meant as a resource for research on the immune response to SARS-CoV-2. The samples were drawn from two sources: the first 160 participants of the ongoing ImmuneRACE study, and fewer than 1,500 subjects contributed by 6 global collaborators. Sample metadata almost always included a de-identified subject ID, COVID-19 status, age in years and sex. Where available, HLA class I and class II types were taken from metadata supplied by the sample provider and were not determined by assay-based typing. What the study reported, not specific to this receptor: How much clinical and demographic metadata was included differed by source and by participant, and the metadata was provided uncurated.

TCRbeta CDR3 regions were amplified from genomic DNA by means of the immunoSEQ Assay, a bias-controlled multiplex PCR. In the paper's pipeline: Within the assay, amplification of reference gene primers was used to estimate how many nucleated cells each sample contained. To quantify the absolute abundance of each unique TCRbeta CDR3 rearrangement, sequence reads were collapsed and filtered. For each sample, productive Simpson clonality was calculated as the square root of Simpson's diversity index across productive rearrangements. Sourced from immuneACCESS, this table was stored by TCRdb with only in-frame sequences that have V and J called. A share of the clones is absent; for the studies checked, an unresolved V gene accounts for under half, and the remainder has no known explanation. D and trimming were read from the DNA, whereas the V and J calls and clone size are those reported in that table. This sample gives about 56,000 clones in total; roughly 72% of them show up just once. The top ten hold 4.8% of the sample.

One collaborating source in Seattle enrolled patients during active infection and followed them longitudinally through the course of disease. The collaborating institutions used their own protocols to collect whole blood in K2EDTA tubes. For TCRbeta analysis, collaborator samples were shipped as frozen whole blood, as isolated PBMCs, or as DNA extracted from either sample type. The CDR3 starts with the cysteine, ends with the phenylalanine, and has 14 residues. The entry retains the CDR3 DNA only, 42 bases that are in frame from base 1. Looking up the germline V gene yields CDR1 SGHRS and CDR2 YFSETQ. Cut back by 0 bases and 2 bases, the V and J ends lie 7 bases apart. As to this clone: Its antigen is currently not known. It has no much larger one-base neighbor in the sample; base qualities were not kept.

The sequence is built from TRBV5-1 and TRBJ2-3, with the D gene uncertain. The clonotype originates from a woman aged 70-85 years with COVID-19, enrolled during active disease. Material: peripheral blood. CDR3 protein: CASSLDSPTDTQYF. The base sequence is TGCGCCAGCAGCTTGGACTCGCCCACAGATACGCAGTATTTT.